These 8 T cell receptor beta chains were all obtained from the same sample, sequenced in a study of CD8+ T cells in alopecia areata. After isolation, RNA underwent reverse transcription to generate cDNA as the sequencing template. Profiling relied on immunoSEQ multiplex PCR, and the TCRdb table lists in-frame clones only, not all of them. The sample holds around 150,000 clones, 82% seen once. As for treatment: oral pan-JAK inhibitor, 5-10 mg twice daily. Sequencing used CD8+ T cells sorted from blood, obtained at week 4, from a patient treated with tofacitinib. These receptors all come from a human donor with alopecia areata.

The V and J genes are TRBV9 and TRBJ2-6; D not resolved. The CDR3 spans 17 residues. Trimming took 0 bases from V and 2 from J, leaving 12 bases between them. Germline V gene sequence: CDR1 SGDLS, CDR2 YYNGEE. The CDR3 region has the DNA TGTGCCAGCAGCGTAGTAGTGTGGGGAACTGGGGCCAACGTCCTGACTTTC. Its protein product is CASSVVVWGTGANVLTF.

The chain employs TRBV29-1 and TRBJ1-1, with TRBD1 identical over 10 bases. The J segment lost 10 bases and the V segment lost 6 bases, leaving 2 bases of the junction unmatched. CDR1 SQVTM and CDR2 ANQGSEA come from the germline V gene. This CDR3 contains 10 residues. CDR3 loop: CSVGQGGAFF. DNA for the CDR3: TGCAGCGTAGGACAGGGGGGAGCTTTCTTT.

On this clone: Germline and junction disagree at one end, which may indicate a read error. J is TRBJ2-5 and V is TRBV11-1, with 9 bases fitting TRBD1. Germline CDR1 and CDR2: SGHAT and FQDESV (reference sequence). The CDR3 is made up of 12 amino acids. The CDR3 protein is CASSTAGTGINF. DNA of the CDR3: TGTGCCAGCAGCACGGCGGGGACAGGGATTAACTTC.

There are a few counts of this clone. V is TRBV7-9 and J is TRBJ2-2; D unresolved. The CDR3 is 12 residues long. The V end was cut by 2 bases, the J end by 7 bases, with 5 bases between. Germline loops: CDR1 SEHNR, CDR2 FQNEAQ (reference sequence). The CDR3 coding sequence is TGTGCCAGCAGCTTACACGACGGGGAGCTGTTTTTT. As protein: CASSLHDGELFF.

This chain connects TRBV29-1 to TRBJ2-1; the D call may be TRBD1 or TRBD2 (5 bases each). The CDR3 consists of 12 residues. V dropped 7 bases and J dropped 4 bases, with 11 bases sitting between them. The germline gives CDR1 SQVTM, CDR2 ANQGSEA. The CDR3: CSARDPYNEQFF. Here the CDR3 DNA reads TGCAGCGCCCGGGACCCATACAATGAGCAGTTCTTC.

About this clone itself: Mismatch with germline at one junction end may stem from a read error. Other DNA sequences in the same sample also yield this CDR3. The V call is TRBV29-1, the J call TRBJ2-3, with 8 bases matching TRBD1. CDR3 length: 13 amino acids. Germline V CDR1 and CDR2: SQVTM, ANQGSEA. The CDR3 DNA reads TGCAGCGTTGCAGGGGGCCGGACAGATACACAGTATTTT. Its translation: CSVAGGRTDTQYF.

The chain links TRBV10-3 to TRBJ2-1; D is uncertain. Trimming took 0 bases from V and 9 from J, leaving 9 bases between them. The CDR3 totals 13 residues. Germline V gene sequence: CDR1 ENHRY, CDR2 SYGVKD. The CDR3 coding sequence is TGTGCCATCAGTGAGTCCCTGAGTAGTGAGCAGTTCTTC. Translating it yields CAISESLSSEQFF.

This clone was observed many times. This chain connects TRBV7-8 to TRBJ2-2; 10 bases map to TRBD1. The length of the CDR3 is 17 residues. The germline V gene has CDR1 SGHVS and CDR2 FQNEAQ. V was pared by 2 bases and J by 4 bases, with 7 bases of the junction left unmatched. The CDR3 is CASSLPQTGGGTGELFF. The DNA of the CDR3 is TGTGCCAGCAGCTTACCCCAGACAGGGGGCGGCACCGGGGAGCTGTTTTTT.